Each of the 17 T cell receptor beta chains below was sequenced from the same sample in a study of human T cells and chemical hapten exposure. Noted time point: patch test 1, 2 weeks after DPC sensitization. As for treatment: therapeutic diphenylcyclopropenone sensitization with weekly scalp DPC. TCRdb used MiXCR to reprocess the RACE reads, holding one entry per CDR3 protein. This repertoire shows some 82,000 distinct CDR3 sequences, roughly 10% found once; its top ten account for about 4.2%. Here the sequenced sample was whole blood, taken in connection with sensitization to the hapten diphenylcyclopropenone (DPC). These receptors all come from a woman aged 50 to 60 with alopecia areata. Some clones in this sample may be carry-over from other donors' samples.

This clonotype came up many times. CDR3 coding DNA: TGCGCCAGCACAAGGTCTGGTTCCCAAAGCTCCTACAATGAGCAGTTCTTC. This codes for CASTRSGSQSSYNEQFF. This chain links TRBV10-2 with TRBJ2-1; D unclear. This CDR3 spans 17 amino acids. In germline, CDR1 is WSHSY, CDR2 SAAADI. The V end lost 7 bases, the J end lost 0 bases, and 19 bases lay between the germline ends.

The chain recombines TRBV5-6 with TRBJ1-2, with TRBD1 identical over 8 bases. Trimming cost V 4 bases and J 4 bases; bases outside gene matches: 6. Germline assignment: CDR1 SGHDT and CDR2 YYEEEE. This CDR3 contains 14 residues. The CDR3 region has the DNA TGTGCCAGCAGCCTAGGACAGGGTATCTATGGCTACACCTTC. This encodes CASSLGQGIYGYTF.

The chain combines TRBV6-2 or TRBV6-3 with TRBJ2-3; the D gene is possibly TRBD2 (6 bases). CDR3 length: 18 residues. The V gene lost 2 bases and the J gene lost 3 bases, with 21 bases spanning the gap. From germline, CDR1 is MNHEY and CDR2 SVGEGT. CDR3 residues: CASSYDTSRGEITDTQYF. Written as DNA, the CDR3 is TGTGCCAGCAGTTACGATACTAGCCGTGGTGAAATTACAGATACGCAGTATTTT.

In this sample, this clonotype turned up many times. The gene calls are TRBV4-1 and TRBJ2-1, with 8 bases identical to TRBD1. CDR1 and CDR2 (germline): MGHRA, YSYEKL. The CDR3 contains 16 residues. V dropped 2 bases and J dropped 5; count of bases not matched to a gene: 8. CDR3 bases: TGCGCCAGCAGCCAAAATCCTGGACAGGGCCACAATGAGCAGTTCTTC. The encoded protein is CASSQNPGQGHNEQFF.

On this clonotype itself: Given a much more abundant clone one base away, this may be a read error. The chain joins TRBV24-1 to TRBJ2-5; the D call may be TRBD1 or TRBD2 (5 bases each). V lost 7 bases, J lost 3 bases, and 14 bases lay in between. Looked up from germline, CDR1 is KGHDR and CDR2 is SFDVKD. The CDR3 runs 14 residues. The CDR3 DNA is TGTGCCACCAGCAGGGACGGAAGAGAAGAGACCCAGTACTTC. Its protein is CATSRDGREETQYF.

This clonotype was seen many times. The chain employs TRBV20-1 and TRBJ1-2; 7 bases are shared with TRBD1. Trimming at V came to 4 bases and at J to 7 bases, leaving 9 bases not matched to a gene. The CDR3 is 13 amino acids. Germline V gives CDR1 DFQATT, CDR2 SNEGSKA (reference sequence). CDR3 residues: CSATNSGTAGYTF. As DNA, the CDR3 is TGCAGTGCTACAAACTCCGGGACAGCTGGCTACACCTTC.

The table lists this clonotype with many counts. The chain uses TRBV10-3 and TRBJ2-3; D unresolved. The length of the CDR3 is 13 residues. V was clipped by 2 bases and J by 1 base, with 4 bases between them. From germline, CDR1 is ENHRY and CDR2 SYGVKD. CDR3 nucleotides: TGTGCCATCAGTGAGCCCCGCACAGATACGCAGTATTTT. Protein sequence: CAISEPRTDTQYF.

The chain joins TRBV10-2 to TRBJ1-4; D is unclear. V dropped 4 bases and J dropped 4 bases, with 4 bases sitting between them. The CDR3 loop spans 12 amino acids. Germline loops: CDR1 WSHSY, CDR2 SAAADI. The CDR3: CASSVGNEKLFF. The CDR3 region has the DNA TGCGCCAGCAGTGTGGGTAATGAAAAACTGTTTTTT.

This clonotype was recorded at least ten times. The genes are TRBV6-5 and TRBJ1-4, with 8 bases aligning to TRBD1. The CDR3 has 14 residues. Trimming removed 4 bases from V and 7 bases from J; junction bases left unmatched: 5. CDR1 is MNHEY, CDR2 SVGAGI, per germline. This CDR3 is CASSSMGQVEKLFF. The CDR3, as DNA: TGTGCCAGCAGTTCCATGGGACAGGTTGAAAAACTGTTTTTT.

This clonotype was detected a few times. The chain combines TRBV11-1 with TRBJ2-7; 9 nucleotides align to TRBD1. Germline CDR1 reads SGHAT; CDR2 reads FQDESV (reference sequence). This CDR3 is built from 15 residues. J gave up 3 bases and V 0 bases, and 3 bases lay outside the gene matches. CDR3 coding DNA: TGTGCCAGCAGCTTAGCGGGACAGGGTAGCTACGAGCAGTACTTC. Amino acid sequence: CASSLAGQGSYEQYF. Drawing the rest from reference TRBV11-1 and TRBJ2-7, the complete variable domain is EAEVAQSPRYKITEKSQAVAFWCDPISGHATLYWYRQILGQGPELLVQFQDESVVDDSQLPKDRFSAERLKGVDSTLKIQPAELGDSAMYLCASSLAGQGSYEQYFGPGTRLTVT.

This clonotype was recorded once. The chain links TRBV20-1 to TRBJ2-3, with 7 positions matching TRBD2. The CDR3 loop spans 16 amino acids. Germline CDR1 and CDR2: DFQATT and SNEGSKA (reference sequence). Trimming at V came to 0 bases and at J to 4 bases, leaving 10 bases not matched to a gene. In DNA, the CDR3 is TGCAGTGCTAGAGATGCGGGCGGGAGTTCCTCAGATACGCAGTATTTT. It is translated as CSARDAGGSSSDTQYF.

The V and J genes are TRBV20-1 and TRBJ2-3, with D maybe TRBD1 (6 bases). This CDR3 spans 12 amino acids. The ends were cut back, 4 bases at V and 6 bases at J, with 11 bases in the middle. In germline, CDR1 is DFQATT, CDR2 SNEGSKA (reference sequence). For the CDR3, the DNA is TGCAGTGCTAACAGGGTCGGGGATACGCAGTATTTT. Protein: CSANRVGDTQYF.

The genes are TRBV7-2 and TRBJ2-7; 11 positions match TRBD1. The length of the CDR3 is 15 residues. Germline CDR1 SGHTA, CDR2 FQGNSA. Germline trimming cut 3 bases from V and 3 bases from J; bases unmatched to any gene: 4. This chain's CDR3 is CASSFAGTGGYEQYF. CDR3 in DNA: TGTGCCAGCAGCTTCGCCGGGACAGGGGGCTACGAGCAGTACTTC. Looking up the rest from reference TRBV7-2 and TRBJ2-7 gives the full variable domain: GAGVSQSPSNKVTEKGKDVELRCDPISGHTALYWYRQSLGQGLEFLIYFQGNSAPDKSGLPSDRFSAERTGGSVSTLTIQRTQQEDSAVYLCASSFAGTGGYEQYFGPGTRLTVT.

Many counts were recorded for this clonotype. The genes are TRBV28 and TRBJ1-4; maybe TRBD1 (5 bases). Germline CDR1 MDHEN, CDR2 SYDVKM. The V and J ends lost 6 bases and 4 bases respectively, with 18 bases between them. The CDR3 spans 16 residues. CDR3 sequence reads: CASSPYGRQINEKLFF. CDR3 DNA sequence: TGTGCCAGCAGCCCCTACGGGCGACAGATTAATGAAAAACTGTTTTTT.

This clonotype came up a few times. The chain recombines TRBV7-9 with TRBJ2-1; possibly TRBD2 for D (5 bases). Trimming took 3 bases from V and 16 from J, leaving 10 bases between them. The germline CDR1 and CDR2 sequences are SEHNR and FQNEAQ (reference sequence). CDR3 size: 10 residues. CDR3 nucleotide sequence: TGTGCCAGCAGCTTGGGAGCGCCCTTCTTC. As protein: CASSLGAPFF.

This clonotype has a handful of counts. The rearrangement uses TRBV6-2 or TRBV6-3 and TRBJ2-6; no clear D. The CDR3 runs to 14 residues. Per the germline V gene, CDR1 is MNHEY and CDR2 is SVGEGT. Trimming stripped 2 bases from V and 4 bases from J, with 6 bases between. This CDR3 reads CASSYPTGANVLTF. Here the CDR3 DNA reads TGTGCCAGCAGTTACCCAACCGGGGCCAACGTCCTGACTTTC.

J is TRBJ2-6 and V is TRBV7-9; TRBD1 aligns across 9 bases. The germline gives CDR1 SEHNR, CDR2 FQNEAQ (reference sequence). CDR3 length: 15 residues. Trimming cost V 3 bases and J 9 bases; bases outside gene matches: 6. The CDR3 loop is CASSFRDREDNVLTF. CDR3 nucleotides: TGTGCCAGCAGCTTCCGGGACAGGGAGGACAACGTCCTGACTTTC.